The rows below give T cell receptor beta chains drawn from one sample of a study of blood T cell repertoires in COVID-19. Repertoires were generated with immunoSEQ multiplex PCR, while TCRdb's copy carries only in-frame clones and drops some. The sample holds approximately 70,000 clones, 90% to 95% seen once. Sample: peripheral blood. The receptors derive from a man in his forties or fifties with COVID-19, enrolled during active disease. CDR3s include the opening cysteine and the closing phenylalanine or tryptophan. Each record gives: D gene, V gene, clone size, J gene, CDR3 protein, CDR3 DNA. A D gene is named only where the DNA matches it firmly. Only part of the rows carry a size: once, few, many, or a class if the clone is expanded.

d_call: NA; v_call: TRBV5-1; clone_size: NA; j_call: TRBJ1-2; cdr3_aa: CASSLDGQTNYGYTF; cdr3_nt: TGCGCCAGCAGCTTGGATGGACAAACTAACTATGGCTACACCTTC
d_call: TRBD1; v_call: TRBV18; clone_size: once; j_call: TRBJ1-4; cdr3_aa: CASSPETGTNEKLFF; cdr3_nt: TGTGCCAGCTCACCGGAGACAGGGACTAATGAAAAACTGTTTTTT
d_call: TRBD2; v_call: TRBV6-4; clone_size: NA; j_call: TRBJ2-7; cdr3_aa: CASSTSGGAPYEQYF; cdr3_nt: TGTGCCAGCAGTACAAGCGGGGGGGCTCCTTACGAGCAGTACTTC
d_call: TRBD2; v_call: TRBV5-5; clone_size: NA; j_call: TRBJ2-1; cdr3_aa: CASSLGLAGGSNEQFF; cdr3_nt: TGTGCCAGCAGCTTGGGACTAGCGGGGGGTTCCAATGAGCAGTTCTTC
d_call: TRBD1; v_call: TRBV6-6; clone_size: NA; j_call: TRBJ1-1; cdr3_aa: CASRLGDSKAFF; cdr3_nt: TGTGCCAGCAGGCTAGGGGACAGCAAAGCTTTCTTT
d_call: TRBD2; v_call: TRBV10-1; clone_size: NA; j_call: TRBJ2-3; cdr3_aa: CASSESYGGGFTDTQYF; cdr3_nt: TGCGCCAGCAGTGAGTCTTATGGCGGGGGGTTCACAGATACGCAGTATTTT
d_call: NA; v_call: TRBV7-8; clone_size: NA; j_call: TRBJ1-5; cdr3_aa: CASSLGGRLSNQPQHF; cdr3_nt: TGTGCCAGCAGCTTAGGTGGGAGACTTAGCAATCAGCCCCAGCATTTT
d_call: NA; v_call: TRBV20-1; clone_size: once; j_call: TRBJ2-5; cdr3_aa: CSVPRSETQYF; cdr3_nt: TGCAGTGTTCCTCGGAGCGAGACCCAGTACTTC
d_call: TRBD2; v_call: TRBV7-2; clone_size: NA; j_call: TRBJ2-5; cdr3_aa: CASRRGLAGVVQYF; cdr3_nt: TGTGCCAGCAGACGTGGACTAGCGGGGGTGGTCCAGTACTTC
d_call: TRBD1; v_call: TRBV6-5; clone_size: NA; j_call: TRBJ1-1; cdr3_aa: CASITGTGYTEAFF; cdr3_nt: TGTGCCAGCATTACCGGGACAGGTTACACTGAAGCTTTCTTT
d_call: NA; v_call: TRBV29-1; clone_size: NA; j_call: TRBJ1-5; cdr3_aa: CSVEQGRNQPQHF; cdr3_nt: TGCAGCGTTGAACAGGGTCGCAATCAGCCCCAGCATTTT
d_call: NA; v_call: TRBV5-1; clone_size: NA; j_call: TRBJ1-2; cdr3_aa: CASSRGDTDGYTF; cdr3_nt: TGCGCCAGCAGCAGGGGCGATACAGATGGCTACACCTTC
d_call: NA; v_call: TRBV15; clone_size: once; j_call: TRBJ1-5; cdr3_aa: CATSRRSGVEPQHF; cdr3_nt: TGTGCCACCAGCAGGAGATCCGGAGTCGAGCCCCAGCATTTT
d_call: TRBD1; v_call: TRBV27; clone_size: few; j_call: TRBJ2-1; cdr3_aa: CATQRGLDEQFF; cdr3_nt: TGTGCGACCCAAAGGGGGCTGGATGAGCAGTTCTTC
d_call: TRBD1; v_call: TRBV5-1; clone_size: NA; j_call: TRBJ2-1; cdr3_aa: CASSQGTGLFHEQFF; cdr3_nt: TGCGCCAGCAGCCAAGGGACAGGTCTTTTCCATGAGCAGTTCTTC
d_call: NA; v_call: TRBV10-3; clone_size: NA; j_call: TRBJ1-1; cdr3_aa: CAISETNVGALNTEAFF; cdr3_nt: TGTGCCATCAGTGAGACGAACGTGGGGGCTCTGAACACTGAAGCTTTCTTT
d_call: NA; v_call: TRBV6-5; clone_size: NA; j_call: TRBJ1-6; cdr3_aa: CASRTTGLGNSPLHF; cdr3_nt: TGTGCCAGCAGGACTACAGGGTTGGGAAATTCACCCCTCCACTTT
d_call: NA; v_call: TRBV6-5; clone_size: few; j_call: TRBJ1-2; cdr3_aa: CASRDQGLYGYTF; cdr3_nt: TGTGCCAGCAGAGACCAGGGGCTCTATGGCTACACCTTC
d_call: TRBD1; v_call: TRBV3-1/TRBV3-2; clone_size: NA; j_call: TRBJ2-7; cdr3_aa: CASSVTGARGQYF; cdr3_nt: TGTGCCAGCAGCGTAACAGGGGCACGCGGGCAGTACTTC
d_call: TRBD2; v_call: TRBV19; clone_size: once; j_call: TRBJ2-2; cdr3_aa: CASSIGRWTSDTGELFF; cdr3_nt: TGTGCCAGTAGTATTGGACGCTGGACTAGCGACACCGGGGAGCTGTTTTTT
d_call: TRBD1; v_call: TRBV5-4; clone_size: NA; j_call: TRBJ1-2; cdr3_aa: CASSLQGVYGYTF; cdr3_nt: TGTGCCAGCAGCTTGCAGGGGGTCTATGGCTACACCTTC
d_call: TRBD1; v_call: TRBV2; clone_size: NA; j_call: TRBJ1-1; cdr3_aa: CASRLGQQNTEAFF; cdr3_nt: TGTGCCAGCAGGCTGGGACAGCAGAACACTGAAGCTTTCTTT
d_call: TRBD1; v_call: TRBV6-5; clone_size: NA; j_call: TRBJ1-2; cdr3_aa: CASSYHGTANYGYTF; cdr3_nt: TGTGCCAGCAGTTACCACGGGACAGCTAACTATGGCTACACCTTC
d_call: NA; v_call: TRBV28; clone_size: NA; j_call: TRBJ2-7; cdr3_aa: CASNTQGDYEQYF; cdr3_nt: TGTGCCAGCAACACCCAAGGGGATTACGAGCAGTACTTC
d_call: TRBD2; v_call: TRBV5-6; clone_size: NA; j_call: TRBJ2-5; cdr3_aa: CASSLALAGGLETQYF; cdr3_nt: TGTGCCAGCAGCTTGGCACTAGCGGGGGGGCTGGAGACCCAGTACTTC
d_call: NA; v_call: TRBV5-1; clone_size: NA; j_call: TRBJ1-1; cdr3_aa: CASSLNSRNTEAFF; cdr3_nt: TGCGCCAGCAGCTTGAACAGCCGGAACACTGAAGCTTTCTTT
d_call: TRBD1; v_call: TRBV18; clone_size: NA; j_call: TRBJ1-4; cdr3_aa: CASSPQGQGNEKLFF; cdr3_nt: TGTGCCAGCTCACCACAAGGACAGGGTAATGAAAAACTGTTTTTT
d_call: NA; v_call: TRBV2; clone_size: NA; j_call: TRBJ1-2; cdr3_aa: CASSETGTLGYTF; cdr3_nt: TGTGCCAGCAGTGAAACGGGGACTTTGGGCTACACCTTC
d_call: NA; v_call: TRBV25-1; clone_size: NA; j_call: TRBJ2-2; cdr3_aa: CASSEQGSTGELFF; cdr3_nt: TGTGCCAGCAGTGAACAGGGGTCAACCGGGGAGCTGTTTTTT
d_call: TRBD1; v_call: TRBV3-1/TRBV3-2; clone_size: NA; j_call: TRBJ1-2; cdr3_aa: CASSPSGQGNYGYTF; cdr3_nt: TGTGCCAGCAGCCCCTCCGGACAGGGTAACTATGGCTACACCTTC
d_call: TRBD2; v_call: TRBV24-1; clone_size: NA; j_call: TRBJ2-1; cdr3_aa: CATAREGNEQFF; cdr3_nt: TGTGCCACCGCCCGGGAGGGGAATGAGCAGTTCTTC
d_call: NA; v_call: TRBV6-5; clone_size: NA; j_call: TRBJ1-6; cdr3_aa: CASASSYNSPLHF; cdr3_nt: TGTGCCTCAGCGAGCTCCTATAATTCACCCCTCCACTTT
d_call: TRBD1; v_call: TRBV2; clone_size: NA; j_call: TRBJ2-3; cdr3_aa: CASSVRTGANTDTQYF; cdr3_nt: TGTGCCAGCAGTGTACGGACAGGGGCGAACACAGATACGCAGTATTTT
d_call: TRBD2; v_call: TRBV6-5; clone_size: once; j_call: TRBJ2-1; cdr3_aa: CASRTGTSGNNEQFF; cdr3_nt: TGTGCCAGCCGCACCGGGACTAGCGGTAACAATGAGCAGTTCTTC
d_call: TRBD2; v_call: TRBV29-1; clone_size: NA; j_call: TRBJ2-5; cdr3_aa: CSLGRGGLETQYF; cdr3_nt: TGCAGCCTGGGGCGGGGGGGCCTGGAGACCCAGTACTTC
d_call: TRBD2; v_call: TRBV27; clone_size: NA; j_call: TRBJ2-1; cdr3_aa: CASSFPAGGHEQFF; cdr3_nt: TGTGCCAGCAGTTTCCCAGCGGGGGGACATGAGCAGTTCTTC
d_call: TRBD2; v_call: TRBV19; clone_size: NA; j_call: TRBJ2-3; cdr3_aa: CASSRASGGIVADTQYF; cdr3_nt: TGTGCCAGTAGTAGGGCTAGCGGGGGAATAGTGGCAGATACGCAGTATTTT
d_call: NA; v_call: TRBV29-1; clone_size: NA; j_call: TRBJ2-7; cdr3_aa: CSVGSGDYYEQYF; cdr3_nt: TGCAGCGTTGGGTCAGGGGACTACTACGAGCAGTACTTC
d_call: TRBD1; v_call: TRBV11-3; clone_size: once; j_call: TRBJ1-6; cdr3_aa: CASSLTGGNSPLHF; cdr3_nt: TGTGCCAGCAGCTTAACAGGGGGGAATTCACCCCTCCACTTT
d_call: NA; v_call: TRBV6-5; clone_size: NA; j_call: TRBJ2-4; cdr3_aa: CASGPAKNIQYF; cdr3_nt: TGTGCCAGCGGGCCAGCCAAAAACATTCAGTACTTC
d_call: NA; v_call: TRBV10-1; clone_size: NA; j_call: TRBJ2-7; cdr3_aa: CASSENSYEQYF; cdr3_nt: TGCGCCAGCAGTGAAAACAGCTACGAGCAGTACTTC